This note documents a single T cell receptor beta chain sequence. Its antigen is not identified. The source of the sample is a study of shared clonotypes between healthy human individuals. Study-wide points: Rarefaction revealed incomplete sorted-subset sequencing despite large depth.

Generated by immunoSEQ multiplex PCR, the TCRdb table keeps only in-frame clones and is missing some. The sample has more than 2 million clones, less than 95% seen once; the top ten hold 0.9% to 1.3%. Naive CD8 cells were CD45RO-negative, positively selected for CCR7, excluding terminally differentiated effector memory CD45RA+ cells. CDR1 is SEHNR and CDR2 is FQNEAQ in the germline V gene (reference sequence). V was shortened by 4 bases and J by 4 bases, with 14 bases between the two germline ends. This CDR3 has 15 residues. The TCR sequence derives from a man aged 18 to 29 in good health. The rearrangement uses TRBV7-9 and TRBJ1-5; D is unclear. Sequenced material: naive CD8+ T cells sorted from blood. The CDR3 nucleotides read TGTGCCAGCAGCTCCCCTTTACTTGGGAATCAGCCCCAGCATTTT. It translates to CASSSPLLGNQPQHF.